This T cell receptor (beta chain) was profiled in a study of CD8+CD57+ T cells in acquired aplastic anemia. Study at large: Sorted CD4+ plus CD8+ cells gave DNA averaging approximately 2.9 ug. Study-wide points: More than 25 was the count of CD8+ CDR3 sequences that patients shared with controls. Any difference that existed in CD8+ Simpson's diversity between patients and controls was not significant.

The V gene lost 6 bases and the J gene lost 0 bases, with 9 bases spanning the gap. CDR1 is SNHLY, CDR2 FYNNEI, per germline. The CDR3 length is 14 residues. It was genomic DNA that served as the template for profiling TCR beta VDJ and CDR3. MiXCR was run by TCRdb on the reads, yielding one entry per CDR3 protein. The data hold about 190,000 distinct CDR3 sequences, with under 55% observed a single time. In regard to this clonotype: The antigen is not known.

Sequenced patients had shown CD8+CD57+ cell expansion by flow cytometry. With no exception, the patients had severe acquired aplastic anemia. This chain uses TRBV2 with TRBJ1-5; D is uncertain. The sequence derives from a human donor with aplastic anemia. The sequenced material came from sorted CD4+, CD8+, or CD8+CD57+ T cells (not recorded which) from PBMCs. This CDR3 is CASSFETSNQPQHF. The DNA of the CDR3 is TGTGCCAGCAGCTTCGAGACTAGCAATCAGCCCCAGCATTTT. Full variable domain (outside the CDR3, taken from reference TRBV2 and TRBJ1-5): EPEVTQTPSHQVTQMGQEVILRCVPISNHLYFYWYRQILGQKVEFLVSFYNNEISEKSEIFDDQFSVERPDGSNFTLKIRSTKLEDSAMYFCASSFETSNQPQHFGDGTRLSIL.